The clone carrying this T cell receptor beta chain was found a few times. Losses at the gene ends were 1 base for V and 1 base for J; bases not matched to a gene: 4. CDR1 is SGDLS, CDR2 YYNGEE, per germline. The CDR3 is 16 amino acids. Authors' methods: The assay estimated nucleated cells by amplifying reference gene primers. Assay: immunoSEQ multiplex PCR; the TCRdb copy retains only in-frame clones and omits some. The V and J calls and the clone size are those of that table, but D and trimming were determined from the DNA. The table lists 55,000 to 65,000 clones, 65% to 80% of them singletons. The data were obtained in a study of blood T cell repertoires in COVID-19. About the research overall: Samples taken during acute and convalescent COVID-19 were collected in the United States, Italy and Spain. PBMCs, B-cell-depleted T cells, or T cells provided the cDNA or gDNA that made up the material.

The sample taken for sequencing was peripheral blood. The TCR sequence derives from a man aged 55 to 70 with acute or convalescent COVID-19. The chain recombines TRBV9 with TRBJ2-2; 7 nucleotides match TRBD2. CDR3: CASSVPAGMNTGELFF. The CDR3 nucleotides read TGTGCCAGCAGCGTACCAGCGGGAATGAACACCGGGGAGCTGTTTTTT.